These T cell receptor beta chains were read from a single sample in a study of shared clonotypes between healthy human individuals. The data were produced by immunoSEQ multiplex PCR, yet TCRdb's version contains in-frame clones alone and is incomplete. The sample carries a few million clones, approximately 96% recorded once. The sequencing sample was made of naive CD4+ T cells sorted from blood. These receptors were collected from a man aged 18 to 35 in good health. Both conserved end residues are part of each CDR3. The D gene is left open where the match is weak. Clone size is given for some rows only: seen once, a few or many times, or a class if the clone is expanded.

TRBD2	TRBV2	TRBJ2-3	.	CASRGDYDSGTQYF	TGTGCCAGCAGGGGGGACTACGACTCTGGTACGCAGTATTTT
.	TRBV7-6	TRBJ2-5	.	CASSLGNQETQYF	TGTGCCAGCAGCTTGGGGAACCAAGAGACCCAGTACTTC
.	TRBV11-1	TRBJ2-5	.	CASSLRRVQETQYF	TGTGCCAGCAGCTTAAGGAGGGTCCAAGAGACCCAGTACTTC
TRBD2	TRBV5-6	TRBJ2-1	.	CASSVNGAGGPRRYNEQFF	TGTGCCAGCAGCGTAAACGGGGCGGGGGGCCCGAGACGGTACAATGAGCAGTTCTTC
.	TRBV19	TRBJ1-2	.	CASSSYDSYGYTF	TGTGCCAGTAGCAGTTATGACAGCTATGGCTACACCTTC
TRBD1	TRBV5-1	TRBJ2-1	.	CASSGRTGTYNEQFF	TGCGCCAGCAGCGGACGGACAGGGACCTACAATGAGCAGTTCTTC
.	TRBV7-2	TRBJ2-3	.	CASSFRDGEMQYF	TGTGCCAGCAGCTTCCGGGACGGTGAAATGCAGTATTTT
.	TRBV6-6	TRBJ1-6	.	CASKEHGYNSPLHF	TGTGCCAGCAAGGAACACGGATATAATTCACCCCTCCACTTT
.	TRBV7-2	TRBJ2-7	.	CASSSGFYSYEQYF	TGTGCCAGCAGCTCTGGCTTTTACTCCTACGAGCAGTACTTC
.	TRBV7-2	TRBJ2-3	.	CASSLYQGTDTQYF	TGTGCCAGCAGCTTGTATCAGGGCACAGATACGCAGTATTTT
.	TRBV5-1	TRBJ2-7	.	CASSLLLAYEQYF	TGCGCCAGCAGCTTGTTACTAGCCTACGAGCAGTACTTC
.	TRBV6-5	TRBJ1-2	.	CASSYRVGNYGYTF	TGTGCCAGCAGTTACCGTGTCGGGAACTATGGCTACACCTTC
TRBD1	TRBV27	TRBJ2-4	.	CASKRGQGSSIQYF	TGTGCCAGCAAAAGGGGACAGGGGTCTTCTATTCAGTACTTC
.	TRBV10-3	TRBJ1-1	.	CAISEPGGDTEAFF	TGTGCCATCAGTGAGCCGGGCGGGGACACTGAAGCTTTCTTT
TRBD1	TRBV6-1	TRBJ2-7	.	CASSEVSDRARYF	TGTGCCAGCAGTGAGGTCTCGGACAGGGCTCGGTACTTC
.	TRBV10-3	TRBJ2-3	.	CAISGASSTDTQYF	TGTGCCATCAGCGGAGCTTCTAGCACAGATACGCAGTATTTT
TRBD1	TRBV5-6	TRBJ1-1	once	CASSIRTGVLTEAFF	TGTGCCAGCAGCATCCGGACAGGGGTCCTCACTGAAGCTTTCTTT
.	TRBV7-9	TRBJ1-4	.	CASSPGPNEKLFF	TGTGCCAGCAGCCCGGGGCCAAATGAAAAACTGTTTTTT
.	TRBV6-6	TRBJ1-2	.	CASSYAAGGGSGYTF	TGTGCCAGCAGTTACGCCGCCGGGGGTGGAAGCGGCTACACCTTC
.	TRBV27	TRBJ2-7	.	CASRPWTTETYEQYF	TGTGCCAGCAGGCCCTGGACTACGGAAACCTACGAGCAGTACTTC
.	TRBV11-2	TRBJ1-6	.	CASSFNNSPLHF	TGTGCCAGCAGCTTCAATAATTCACCCCTCCACTTT
.	TRBV2	TRBJ2-7	.	CASSEVGGQNRYF	TGTGCCAGCAGTGAAGTAGGAGGGCAAAACAGGTACTTC
.	TRBV9	TRBJ2-5	.	CASSVDPAEETQYF	TGTGCCAGCAGCGTAGACCCAGCGGAAGAGACCCAGTACTTC
.	TRBV9	TRBJ2-5	.	CASSAGSSRGETQYF	TGTGCCAGCAGCGCGGGGTCATCTAGGGGGGAGACCCAGTACTTC